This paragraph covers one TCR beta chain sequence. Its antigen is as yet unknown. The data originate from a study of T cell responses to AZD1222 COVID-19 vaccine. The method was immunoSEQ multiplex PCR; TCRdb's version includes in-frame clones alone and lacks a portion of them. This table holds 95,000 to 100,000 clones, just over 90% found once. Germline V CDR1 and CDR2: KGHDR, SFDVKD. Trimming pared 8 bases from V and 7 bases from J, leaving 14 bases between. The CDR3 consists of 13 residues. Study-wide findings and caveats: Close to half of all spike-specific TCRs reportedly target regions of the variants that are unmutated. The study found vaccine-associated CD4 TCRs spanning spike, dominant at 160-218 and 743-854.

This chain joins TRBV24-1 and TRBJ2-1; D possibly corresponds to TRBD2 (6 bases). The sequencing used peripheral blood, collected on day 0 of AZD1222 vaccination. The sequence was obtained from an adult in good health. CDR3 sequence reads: CATTGPAGNEQFF. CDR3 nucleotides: TGTGCCACCACCGGACCGGCGGGGAATGAGCAGTTCTTC.